These 20 T cell receptor beta chains were sequenced from one sample in a study of post-analysis software for immune sequencing data. Study-wide results and limits: In patients, TRBV5-6, TRBV5-1 and TRBV20-1 belonged to roughly 5 TRBV segments found more frequently than in controls.

No cognate antigen is known for these TCRs. cDNA libraries of TCR beta carried unique molecular identifiers. TCRdb analysed the PCR reads with MiXCR anew, one entry per CDR3 protein. This sample has 750,000 to 900,000 distinct CDR3 sequences, with about 43% found just once. Sequenced input: blood. The receptors shown here come from a girl under 18 with multiple sclerosis.

The rearrangement links TRBV6-2 or TRBV6-3 to TRBJ1-2, with D possibly matching TRBD1 (5 bases). Per the germline V gene, CDR1 is MNHEY and CDR2 is SVGEGT. The CDR3 length is 13 residues. V was cut by 5 bases and J by 4 bases, with 11 bases left in between. DNA for the CDR3: TGTGCCAGCAGTGCGTCCGGGACCTATGGCTACACCTTC. Translated, it gives CASSASGTYGYTF.

This clonotype was seen a handful of times. This chain joins TRBV11-1 and TRBJ2-1; tentative D call: TRBD2 (5 bases). V was trimmed by 5 bases and J by 0 bases, leaving 11 bases between them. Germline V gene lookup returns CDR1 SGHAT and CDR2 FQDESV (reference sequence). The CDR3 is made up of 15 amino acids. As DNA, the CDR3 is TGTGCCAGCAGCATGGACTTCGGCTCCTACAATGAGCAGTTCTTC. Its protein is CASSMDFGSYNEQFF.

The V and J genes are TRBV7-2 and TRBJ2-1; 7 bases are a match to TRBD1. Germline V gives CDR1 SGHTA, CDR2 FQGNSA. The CDR3 spans 14 residues. With V trimmed by 3 bases and J by 5 bases, 4 bases remained unmatched. The CDR3 loop reads CASSLKGADNEQFF. CDR3 sequence (DNA): TGTGCCAGCAGCTTGAAGGGGGCAGACAATGAGCAGTTCTTC.

This sequence joins TRBV6-1 and TRBJ2-7; the D is unclear. CDR3 length: 13 residues. V was clipped by 0 bases and J by 3 bases, with 6 bases between them. CDR1 and CDR2 (germline): MNHNS, SASEGT. The CDR3 spells CASSEAARYEQYF. The CDR3 DNA follows: TGTGCCAGCAGTGAAGCGGCACGCTACGAGCAGTACTTC.

Comment on this clonotype: Just one base apart from a much larger clone, this may be a read error. This sequence joins TRBV7-2 and TRBJ2-1; either TRBD1 or TRBD2 may fit D (5 bases each). The last part of the DNA fits TRBJ2-7 better; the J call may be wrong. Germline CDR1 SGHTA, CDR2 FQGNSA. CDR3 length equals 14 residues. The CDR3 region is CASSKGTEYNEQYF. In DNA, the CDR3 is TGTGCCAGCAGCAAAGGGACCGAGTACAATGAGCAGTACTTC.

The chain links TRBV5-8 to TRBJ1-1, with TRBD1 identical over 8 bases. With 0 bases clipped from V and 4 bases from J, the junction kept 11 bases outside the gene matches. The CDR3 runs to 17 residues. Germline V gives CDR1 SGHTS, CDR2 YDEGEE. The CDR3 nucleotides read TGTGCCAGCAGCTTGGTAACAGGGGGACCTCTCTCCACTGAAGCTTTCTTT. Its protein is CASSLVTGGPLSTEAFF.

This clonotype has just a few counts. The V and J genes are TRBV12-3 or TRBV12-4 and TRBJ2-5; 9 nucleotides align to TRBD2. The V gene end was trimmed by 6 bases and the J gene end by 5 bases; junction bases not matched to a gene: 10. There are 15 residues in the CDR3. The CDR3 is CASRVAGAWRETQYF. The CDR3 DNA reads as TGTGCCAGCAGAGTAGCGGGAGCTTGGCGGGAGACCCAGTACTTC.

This clonotype was observed a handful of times. The chain combines TRBV5-6 with TRBJ2-3, with D possibly matching TRBD2 (5 bases). Deletions cut 2 bases from V and 0 bases from J, with 10 bases between. CDR3 length equals 15 residues. The germline V gene has CDR1 SGHDT and CDR2 YYEEEE. As DNA, the CDR3 is TGTGCCAGCAGCTTAAGGAGGCCGAGCACAGATACGCAGTATTTT. The encoded protein is CASSLRRPSTDTQYF.

The chain's CDR3 is CASSRLDHTVRRQETQYF. DNA for the CDR3: TGTGCCAGCAGCCGTTTGGACCACACCGTTAGGAGACAAGAGACCCAGTACTTC. The chain couples TRBV5-6 to TRBJ2-5; D gene uncertain. The CDR3 consists of 18 residues. Per the germline V gene, CDR1 is SGHDT and CDR2 is YYEEEE. The V and J ends lost 4 bases and 2 bases respectively, with 24 bases between them.

The V and J genes are TRBV24-1 and TRBJ2-1; 15 bases align to TRBD2. The germline V gene has CDR1 KGHDR and CDR2 SFDVKD. After removal of 4 bases from V and 9 bases from J, the junction contained 18 bases not matched to a gene. The CDR3 consists of 20 residues. CDR3 protein: CATSEAGTSGRRALSGEQFF. CDR3 nucleotide sequence: TGTGCCACCAGTGAAGCCGGGACTAGCGGGAGGCGCGCGCTGAGCGGTGAGCAGTTCTTC.

Only a few counts were recorded for this clonotype. The chain couples TRBV5-1 to TRBJ2-3; 8 bases are a match to TRBD1. The trim removed 3 bases at V and 5 bases at J, leaving 5 bases unmatched. In germline, CDR1 is SGHRS, CDR2 YFSETQ. This CDR3 spans 14 amino acids. CDR3 DNA sequence: TGCGCCAGCAGCTCGGGACAGGCGCGAGATACGCAGTATTTT. It yields the protein CASSSGQARDTQYF.

This clonotype appeared a few times. The chain links TRBV29-1 to TRBJ2-7; 7 nucleotides align to TRBD1. The junction had 5 bases not matched to a gene; V was cut back by 4 bases and J by 2 bases. The V gene's germline CDR1 is SQVTM and CDR2 ANQGSEA. The CDR3 length is 13 residues. The CDR3 loop is CSVGPGQTYEQYF. The DNA of the CDR3 is TGCAGCGTTGGACCGGGACAGACCTACGAGCAGTACTTC.

This clonotype was seen a few times. This chain connects TRBV18 to TRBJ2-1, with D maybe TRBD2 (5 bases). Germline loops: CDR1 KGHSH, CDR2 LQKENI. The CDR3 extends over 14 amino acids. V was pared by 2 bases and J by 8 bases, with 13 bases between. CDR3 sequence (DNA): TGTGCCAGCTCACCAACGCCCCGGGGAGATGAGCAGTTCTTC. Translated, it gives CASSPTPRGDEQFF.

This rearrangement joins TRBV13 to TRBJ1-2, with D possibly matching TRBD1 (6 bases). V shed 5 bases and J shed 5 bases, with 12 bases lying between them. The CDR3 consists of 13 residues. Germline V lookup: CDR1 PRHDT, CDR2 FYEKMQ (reference sequence). This CDR3 is CASSAMTGYGYTF. The CDR3 region has the DNA TGTGCCAGCAGCGCAATGACAGGTTATGGCTACACCTTC.

This chain connects TRBV20-1 to TRBJ2-4; D might be TRBD2 (6 bases). TRBJ2-7 matches the DNA end more closely, so the J call is doubtful. CDR1 is DFQATT and CDR2 is SNEGSKA in the germline V gene (reference sequence). There are 14 residues in the CDR3. DNA for the CDR3: TGCAGTGCTAGAGACCCCGGGACTTTGGGCGAGCAGTACTTC. This translates into CSARDPGTLGEQYF.

About this clonotype: Germline is not matched at one junction end, which may reflect a read error. V and J are TRBV3-1 and TRBJ2-1, with 9 nucleotides matching TRBD2. CDR3 size: 17 residues. CDR1 is LGHDT and CDR2 is YNNKEL in the germline V gene (reference sequence). The CDR3 sequence: CASSDLLAGDDDNEQFF. CDR3 coding DNA: TGTGCCAGCAGCGATCTACTAGCGGGCGACGATGACAATGAGCAGTTTTTC.

V and J are TRBV12-3 or TRBV12-4 and TRBJ2-1, with TRBD2 matching over 7 bases. The CDR3 covers 15 residues. V lost 1 base to trimming and J lost 9 bases; unmatched junction nucleotides: 9. This CDR3 reads CASSLGTSDGSEQFF. CDR3 in DNA: TGTGCCAGCAGTTTAGGTACTAGCGACGGGTCTGAGCAGTTCTTC.

The rearrangement links TRBV7-2 to TRBJ1-1, with 7 bases matching TRBD1. Germline V gene data show CDR1 as SGHTA and CDR2 as FQGNSA. The CDR3 covers 15 residues. V lost 1 base to trimming and J lost 4 bases; unmatched junction nucleotides: 6. CDR3 protein: CASSLDQGVGTEAFF. CDR3 sequence (DNA): TGTGCCAGCAGCTTAGACCAGGGGGTTGGCACTGAAGCTTTCTTT.

This chain connects TRBV5-5 to TRBJ1-2, with D uncertain. Germline assignment: CDR1 SGHKS and CDR2 YYEKEE (reference sequence). CDR3 size: 14 residues. V was clipped by 1 base and J by 3 bases, with 10 bases between them. The DNA of the CDR3 is TGTGCCAGCAGCTTGTTCCTTACTGACTATGGCTACACCTTC. Translating gives CASSLFLTDYGYTF.

The rearrangement uses TRBV4-3 and TRBJ1-6; D is ambiguous. Germline V gene lookup returns CDR1 LGHNA and CDR2 YSLEER. V lost 0 bases and J lost 6, with 9 bases in between. CDR3 length: 15 residues. The CDR3 is CASSQDDGANSPLHF. The CDR3 DNA reads as TGCGCCAGCAGCCAAGATGACGGCGCTAATTCACCCCTCCACTTT.